This T cell receptor (beta chain) was recovered during a study of molecular identifiers for immune sequencing clone quantification. Study-wide results and caveats: Detectable among about a million naive cells, according to reports, was Jurkat TCR RNA spiked in from one cell. Clones above 20 RNA copies contained over 97% of effector molecules and under 1% of naive molecules.

The sample holds many counts of this clonotype. The target antigen is unknown. The CDR3 length is 13 residues. Trimming took 1 base from V and 6 from J; bases not matched to a gene: 1. Germline V CDR1 and CDR2: SGHKS, YYEKEE (reference sequence). TCRdb independently ran MiXCR on the PCR reads; one entry per CDR3 protein. The sample has about half a million distinct CDR3 sequences; about 20% are singletons. Naive CD8 T cells were picked out by sorting for CD8+CD4-CCR7+CD45RA+. The sequence was collected from a human donor in good health. Some libraries in this study had Jurkat cell RNA spiked in. Input material: naive CD8+ T cells from blood, with Jurkat cell RNA spiked in. Indicated subset: FACS-sorted CD8+CD4-CCR7+CD45RA+ naive T cells. The chain is built from TRBV5-5 and TRBJ2-1, with 7 nucleotides matching TRBD2. In DNA form, the CDR3 reads TGTGCCAGCAGCTTGTGGGGGGGCAATGAGCAGTTCTTC. Residues: CASSLWGGNEQFF.